This TCR beta chain is drawn from a study of blood T cell repertoires in COVID-19. Whole-study context: Sample material is recorded as cDNA or gDNA derived from T cells, B-cell-depleted T cells, or PBMCs.

Authors' data handling: Reference gene primer amplification in the assay estimated nucleated cell counts. Assay: immunoSEQ multiplex PCR; the TCRdb copy retains only in-frame clones and omits some. V, J and clone size are taken as reported in that table, and D and trimming were inferred from the DNA itself. The sample shows 70,000 or so clones, about 87% of them seen only once. With 5 bases clipped from V and 5 bases from J, the junction kept 10 bases outside the gene matches. This CDR3 is 15 amino acids long. Germline V gene sequence: CDR1 SGHVS, CDR2 FNYEAQ. Material: peripheral blood. The chain is built from TRBV7-6 and TRBJ2-5; 8 bases are shared with TRBD2. The sequence was obtained from a man over 45 with active COVID-19. CDR3 DNA: TGTGCCAGCAGCGGACGGCTAGCGGGTACGGAGACCCAGTACTTC. Translated, it gives CASSGRLAGTETQYF.